These 9 T cell receptor beta chains share one sample of origin, sequenced in a study of blood T cell repertoires in COVID-19. Sequenced by immunoSEQ multiplex PCR; TCRdb stores in-frame clones only, minus some. The sample includes some 150,000 clones, just over 85% seen only once; the top ten take less than 3.5%. The sample consisted of peripheral blood. The receptors here all came from a man aged 65 to 85 with acute or convalescent COVID-19.

The chain uses TRBV7-9 and TRBJ2-3; D possibly corresponds to TRBD2 (6 bases). Germline loops: CDR1 SEHNR, CDR2 FQNEAQ (reference sequence). The CDR3 has 16 residues. Trimming stripped 7 bases from V and 2 bases from J, with 19 bases between. For the CDR3, the DNA is TGTGCCAGCACCCCTTTCGGGGGTAGCGACACAGATACGCAGTATTTT. Amino acid sequence: CASTPFGGSDTDTQYF.

This clone has only a few counts. The rearrangement uses TRBV3-1 (or the pseudogene TRBV3-2) and TRBJ2-7, with a weak D call TRBD1 (6 bases). The germline gives CDR1 LGHDT, CDR2 YNNKEL (reference sequence). The CDR3 spans 13 residues. Trimming left V 5 bases short and J 7 bases short, with 15 bases between. CDR3 protein: CASSLRQAREQYF. DNA of the CDR3: TGTGCCAGCAGCTTACGACAGGCCCGGGAGCAGTACTTC.

This sequence joins TRBV7-8 and TRBJ1-1; 12 nucleotides match TRBD1. CDR1 SGHVS and CDR2 FQNEAQ come from the germline V gene. The CDR3 is 16 amino acids. V lost 3 bases, J lost 3 bases, and 5 bases stayed unmatched. The chain's CDR3 is CASSLGQGAMDTEAFF. The DNA of the CDR3 is TGTGCCAGCAGCTTGGGACAGGGGGCTATGGACACTGAAGCTTTCTTT.

The CDR3 loop is CASSQDRASGADTQYF. CDR3 sequence (DNA): TGTGCCAGCAGCCAAGATAGGGCTAGCGGAGCAGATACGCAGTATTTT. The V gene is TRBV3-1 (or the pseudogene TRBV3-2), the J gene TRBJ2-3, with TRBD2 matching 7 bases. CDR1 and CDR2 from the germline V gene are LGHDT and YNNKEL (reference sequence). The CDR3 is made up of 16 amino acids. The junction had 7 bases not matched to a gene; V was cut back by 0 bases and J by 4 bases.

This sequence joins TRBV13 and TRBJ1-4; the D is unclear. The V gene lost 1 base and the J gene lost 4 bases, with 10 bases spanning the gap. The germline gives CDR1 PRHDT, CDR2 FYEKMQ (reference sequence). This CDR3 has 15 amino acids. CDR3 protein: CASSLASDVNEKLFF. The CDR3 bases are TGTGCCAGCAGCTTAGCGAGCGACGTTAATGAAAAACTGTTTTTT. Supplemented by reference TRBV13 and TRBJ1-4, the full variable domain reads AAGVIQSPRHLIKEKRETATLKCYPIPRHDTVYWYQQGPGQDPQFLISFYEKMQSDKGSIPDRFSAQQFSDYHSELNMSSLELGDSALYFCASSLASDVNEKLFFGSGTQLSVL.

There are a few counts of this clone. This chain joins TRBV18 and TRBJ1-2, with D unresolved. This CDR3 has 15 amino acids. Trimming stripped 3 bases from V and 3 bases from J, with 14 bases between. The germline gives CDR1 KGHSH, CDR2 LQKENI. This CDR3 reads CASSPGPRRDYGYTF. The CDR3 DNA sequence: TGTGCCAGCTCACCTGGACCCAGGCGGGACTATGGCTACACCTTC.

The genes are TRBV19 and TRBJ1-2; a possible D gene is TRBD1 (6 bases). The germline V gene has CDR1 LNHDA and CDR2 SQIVND (reference sequence). This CDR3 has 13 residues. The germline V and J ends were trimmed by 3 bases and 8 bases, with 13 bases remaining between them. As DNA, the CDR3 is TGTGCCAGTAGTATTCAGGGGACGAGGGGCTACACCTTC. It specifies CASSIQGTRGYTF.

The gene calls are TRBV7-9 and TRBJ1-2; the D gene is possibly TRBD1 (5 bases). V was cut by 1 base and J by 9 bases, with 15 bases left in between. CDR3 length: 14 amino acids. Germline CDR1 is SEHNR and CDR2 is FQNEAQ (reference sequence). This chain's CDR3 is CASSLGQTGRSYTF. In DNA, the CDR3 is TGTGCCAGCAGCTTAGGACAGACGGGTCGAAGCTACACCTTC.

J is TRBJ2-1 and V is TRBV5-1; 9 bases are a match to TRBD1. V dropped 2 bases and J dropped 6; count of bases not matched to a gene: 9. Germline CDR1 is SGHRS and CDR2 is YFSETQ. The CDR3 spans 16 residues. The CDR3 sequence: CASSLVGTGPFNEQFF. The CDR3 DNA reads TGCGCCAGCAGCTTAGTGGGGACAGGGCCCTTCAATGAGCAGTTCTTC. Drawing the rest from reference TRBV5-1 and TRBJ2-1, the complete variable domain is KAGVTQTPRYLIKTRGQQVTLSCSPISGHRSVSWYQQTPGQGLQFLFEYFSETQRNKGNFPGRFSGRQFSNSRSEMNVSTLELGDSALYLCASSLVGTGPFNEQFFGPGTRLTVL.